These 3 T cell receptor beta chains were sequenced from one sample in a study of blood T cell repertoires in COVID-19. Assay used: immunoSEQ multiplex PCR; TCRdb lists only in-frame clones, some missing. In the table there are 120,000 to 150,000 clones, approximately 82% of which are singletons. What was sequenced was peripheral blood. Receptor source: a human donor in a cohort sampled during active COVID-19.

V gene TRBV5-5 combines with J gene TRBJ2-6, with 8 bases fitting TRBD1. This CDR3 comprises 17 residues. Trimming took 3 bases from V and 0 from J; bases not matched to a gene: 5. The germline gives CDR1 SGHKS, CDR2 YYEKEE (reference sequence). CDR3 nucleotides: TGTGCCAGCAGCTCGGACAGGGATAACTCTGGGGCCAACGTCCTGACTTTC. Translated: CASSSDRDNSGANVLTF.

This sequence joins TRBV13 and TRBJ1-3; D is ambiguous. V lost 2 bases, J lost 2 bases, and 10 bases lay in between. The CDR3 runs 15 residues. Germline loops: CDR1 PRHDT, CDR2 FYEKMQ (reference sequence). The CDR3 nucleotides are TGTGCCAGCAGCTTATACCCGGGAGCTGGAAACACCATATATTTT. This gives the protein CASSLYPGAGNTIYF.

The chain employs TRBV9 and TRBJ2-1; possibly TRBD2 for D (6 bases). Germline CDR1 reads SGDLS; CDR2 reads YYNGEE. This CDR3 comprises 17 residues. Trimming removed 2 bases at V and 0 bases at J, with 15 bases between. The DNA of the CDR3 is TGTGCCAGCAGCGTCTCGGGACTTCTGAGCTCCTACAATGAGCAGTTCTTC. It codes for CASSVSGLLSSYNEQFF.